The 30 T cell receptor beta chains below come from one sample, sequenced in a study of T cells in tuberculosis. Libraries were prepared by immunoSEQ multiplex PCR; TCRdb keeps only in-frame clonotypes and omits some of them. The sample includes about 24,000 clones, roughly 96% of them seen just once. The specimen was PBMCs. The source is a donor between 10 and 35 years old with latent tuberculosis or without tuberculosis infection.

The chain has TRBV4-1 and TRBJ2-7; 7 bases align to TRBD1. CDR3 length equals 14 residues. The germline CDR1 and CDR2 sequences are MGHRA and YSYEKL. V lost 5 bases, J lost 0 bases, and 4 bases stayed unmatched. Written as DNA, the CDR3 is TGCGCCAGCAGCGAGCGACAGGGCTCCTACGAGCAGTACGTC. Residues: CASSERQGSYEQYV.

The CDR3, as DNA: TGTGCCAGCAGCGGCCAGAGGGGGCTGGCTTACGAGCAGTACTTC. Translation: CASSGQRGLAYEQYF. The chain carries TRBV9 and TRBJ2-7, with 7 bases aligning to TRBD1. The V segment lost 3 bases and the J segment 4 bases; nucleotides outside the gene matches: 10. CDR3 length: 15 residues. CDR1 and CDR2 from the germline V gene are SGDLS and YYNGEE.

The gene calls are TRBV27 and TRBJ2-7; 8 positions agree with TRBD1. The CDR3 extends over 13 amino acids. Germline assignment: CDR1 MNHEY and CDR2 SMNVEV (reference sequence). The V segment lost 3 bases and the J segment 6 bases; nucleotides outside the gene matches: 4. The CDR3 DNA reads as TGTGCCAGCAGTTTGTCGACAGGGGTCGAGCAGTACTTC. Translating gives CASSLSTGVEQYF.

This rearrangement joins TRBV5-1 to TRBJ2-3, with D possibly being TRBD2 (6 bases). Germline V CDR1 and CDR2: SGHRS, YFSETQ. This CDR3 has 16 amino acids. The ends were cut back, 0 bases at V and 6 bases at J, with 17 bases in the middle. In DNA, the CDR3 is TGCGCCAGCAGCTTGGCCGGGACTTCCGGATCTGATACGCAGTATTTT. Translating gives CASSLAGTSGSDTQYF. Combining the CDR3 with reference TRBV5-1 and TRBJ2-3 gives the whole variable domain KAGVTQTPRYLIKTRGQQVTLSCSPISGHRSVSWYQQTPGQGLQFLFEYFSETQRNKGNFPGRFSGRQFSNSRSEMNVSTLELGDSALYLCASSLAGTSGSDTQYFGPGTRLTVL.

The J gene is TRBJ2-1, the V gene TRBV5-6, with a possible D match to TRBD2 (6 bases). Trimming left V 0 bases short and J 10 bases short, with 26 bases between. Germline V gene data show CDR1 as SGHDT and CDR2 as YYEEEE. This CDR3 comprises 18 residues. This chain's CDR3 is CASSLDSFWRGSRQEQFF. The CDR3 bases are TGTGCCAGCAGCTTGGATTCCTTTTGGCGGGGATCGCGGCAGGAGCAGTTCTTC.

V is TRBV9 and J is TRBJ1-2; the match to TRBD1 covers 9 bases. The V gene end was trimmed by 4 bases and the J gene end by 1 base; junction bases not matched to a gene: 8. The length of the CDR3 is 16 residues. Germline loops: CDR1 SGDLS, CDR2 YYNGEE. The CDR3 reads CASSPPGQGNNYGYTF. DNA of the CDR3: TGTGCCAGCAGCCCTCCGGGACAGGGTAATAACTATGGCTACACCTTC.

The chain links TRBV11-2 to TRBJ2-5, with D unresolved. This CDR3 has 15 residues. With 0 bases removed from V and 5 bases from J, the gap between germline ends came to 13 bases. Germline CDR1 is SGHAT and CDR2 is FQNNGV. The CDR3: CASSLEISPFETQYF. The CDR3 DNA follows: TGTGCCAGCAGCTTAGAAATTAGCCCCTTTGAGACCCAGTACTTC.

V usage is TRBV5-6 and J usage is TRBJ2-3, with TRBD2 matching 7 bases. The CDR3 has 15 residues. Losses at the gene ends were 2 bases for V and 4 bases for J; bases not matched to a gene: 7. Germline loops: CDR1 SGHDT, CDR2 YYEEEE. CDR3 nucleotide sequence: TGTGCCAGCAGCTTAGTAACTAGCGAGTCAGATACGCAGTATTTT. This encodes CASSLVTSESDTQYF.

A note on this clone: Germline and junction disagree at one end, which may indicate a read error. The rearrangement uses TRBV6-5 and TRBJ1-1, with a possible D match to TRBD1 (6 bases). The germline CDR1 and CDR2 sequences are MNHEY and SVGAGI. The CDR3 contains 12 residues. The CDR3 region is CASSNSRDIAFF. The CDR3 DNA reads as TGTGCCAGCAGTAACTCCCGGGACATAGCTTTCTTT.

The chain carries TRBV25-1 and TRBJ1-5, with 7 bases fitting TRBD1. The CDR3 is 13 amino acids. Germline CDR1 MGHDK, CDR2 SYGVNS. Losses at the gene ends were 2 bases for V and 8 bases for J; bases not matched to a gene: 3. CDR3 nucleotide sequence: TGTGCCAGCAGTGAAGTAGACAGGGAGCCCCAGCATTTT. This codes for CASSEVDREPQHF.

This chain links TRBV7-9 with TRBJ2-3; TRBD2 matches at 9 bases. Trimming cost V 1 base and J 0 bases; bases outside gene matches: 8. CDR1 and CDR2 from the germline V gene are SEHNR and FQNEAQ (reference sequence). The CDR3 consists of 18 residues. The CDR3 bases are TGTGCCAGCAGCTTAGGGCGCGGGGGGGCCCCTAGCACAGATACGCAGTATTTT. This sequence encodes CASSLGRGGAPSTDTQYF.

The chain has TRBV5-8 and TRBJ2-5, with TRBD2 matching 13 bases. This CDR3 is 16 amino acids long. The trim removed 4 bases at V and 0 bases at J, leaving 3 bases unmatched. Germline CDR1 SGHTS, CDR2 YDEGEE. The CDR3 protein is CASSPGLAGDQETQYF. In nucleotides, the CDR3 is TGTGCCAGCAGCCCCGGACTAGCGGGGGACCAAGAGACCCAGTACTTC.

V and J are TRBV27 and TRBJ1-4; possibly TRBD1 for D (6 bases). The CDR3 runs 17 residues. Deletions cut 3 bases from V and 5 bases from J, with 19 bases between. Germline-derived CDR1 and CDR2 are MNHEY and SMNVEV (reference sequence). The CDR3 nucleotides read TGTGCCAGCAGTTTTAGGTTCGGGGGGGGCGTAAATGAAAAACTGTTTTTT. The encoded protein is CASSFRFGGGVNEKLFF.

V is TRBV29-1 and J is TRBJ2-7, with a tentative D call TRBD2 (6 bases). With 5 bases removed from V and 2 bases from J, the gap between germline ends came to 16 bases. Germline V lookup: CDR1 SQVTM, CDR2 ANQGSEA. CDR3 length: 14 residues. In DNA form, the CDR3 reads TGCAGCGTTAAGAAAGCTAGCGCGACCTACGAGCAGTACTTC. This encodes CSVKKASATYEQYF.

This chain joins TRBV5-1 and TRBJ2-7; possibly TRBD1 for D (6 bases). The CDR3 sequence is 15 residues long. Germline V gene data show CDR1 as SGHRS and CDR2 as YFSETQ. V lost 0 bases and J lost 6, with 16 bases in between. CDR3 in amino acids: CASSLEPSGQGEQYF. CDR3 nucleotides: TGCGCCAGCAGCTTGGAGCCCTCGGGACAAGGCGAGCAGTACTTC.

The chain joins TRBV28 to TRBJ2-4, with 8 bases lining up with TRBD2. V shed 5 bases and J 2 bases; nucleotides not matched to a gene: 8. This CDR3 is 16 amino acids long. Germline V gene sequence: CDR1 MDHEN, CDR2 SYDVKM. CDR3 DNA sequence: TGTGCCAGCAGTCTTAACGGGGGGGCATCCAAAAACATTCAGTACTTC. Its translation is CASSLNGGASKNIQYF.

The chain uses TRBV28 and TRBJ2-1, with 10 bases fitting TRBD2. This CDR3 is built from 15 residues. V shed 6 bases and J 2 bases; nucleotides not matched to a gene: 4. Per the germline V gene, CDR1 is MDHEN and CDR2 is SYDVKM. The CDR3 protein is CASRLAGGPYNEQFF. CDR3 in DNA: TGTGCCAGCAGGTTAGCGGGGGGTCCCTACAATGAGCAGTTCTTC.

V usage is TRBV10-3 and J usage is TRBJ2-1; 8 bases are shared with TRBD2. Germline CDR1 and CDR2: ENHRY and SYGVKD. Trimming took 11 bases from V and 7 from J; bases not matched to a gene: 10. CDR3 length: 13 residues. The CDR3 reads CAARGGTPNEQFF. Written as DNA, the CDR3 is TGTGCCGCCCGGGGGGGGACGCCGAATGAGCAGTTCTTC.

The V gene is TRBV2, the J gene TRBJ2-3; 9 nucleotides agree with TRBD2. V was clipped by 1 base and J by 1 base; unmatched bases: 0. Germline V gives CDR1 SNHLY, CDR2 FYNNEI. The CDR3 is 15 residues long. CDR3 region: CASSEERGGTDTQYF. CDR3 in DNA: TGTGCCAGCAGTGAAGAGCGGGGGGGCACAGATACGCAGTATTTT.

The chain employs TRBV19 and TRBJ1-2; D ambiguous. The CDR3 extends over 14 amino acids. CDR1 LNHDA and CDR2 SQIVND come from the germline V gene (reference sequence). V was cut by 4 bases and J by 4 bases, with 13 bases left in between. The CDR3 region is CASSTQALGYGYTF. The CDR3 bases are TGTGCCAGTAGTACCCAAGCACTAGGCTATGGCTACACCTTC.

The CDR3 DNA reads as TGCGCCAGCAGTTTGACAGCAACTAATGAAAAACTGTTTTTT. This gives the protein CASSLTATNEKLFF. The chain combines TRBV4-1 with TRBJ1-4; maybe TRBD1 (5 bases). Per germline, CDR1 MGHRA and CDR2 YSYEKL. The CDR3 has 14 residues. The V end lost 6 bases, the J end lost 0 bases, and 8 bases lay between the germline ends.

The gene calls are TRBV9 and TRBJ2-2; 11 bases are a match to TRBD1. Germline CDR1 is SGDLS and CDR2 is YYNGEE. The CDR3 length is 17 residues. J gave up 4 bases and V 1 base, and 6 bases lay outside the gene matches. CDR3 amino acids: CASSVRAGQGVTGELFF. The CDR3 DNA follows: TGTGCCAGCAGCGTACGGGCGGGACAGGGGGTCACCGGGGAGCTGTTTTTT. Looking up the rest from reference TRBV9 and TRBJ2-2 gives the full variable domain: DSGVTQTPKHLITATGQRVTLRCSPRSGDLSVYWYQQSLDQGLQFLIQYYNGEERAKGNILERFSAQQFPDLHSELNLSSLELGDSALYFCASSVRAGQGVTGELFFGEGSRLTVL.

The chain links TRBV4-1 to TRBJ1-2, with 12 bases identical to TRBD1. Germline assignment: CDR1 MGHRA and CDR2 YSYEKL. This CDR3 is 15 amino acids long. Trimming at V came to 2 bases and at J to 14 bases, leaving 12 bases not matched to a gene. CDR3 DNA: TGCGCCAGCAGCCAACCAAGGGACAGGGGGCGGGTGGAAACCTTC. Protein sequence: CASSQPRDRGRVETF.

This sequence joins TRBV5-4 and TRBJ2-7, with 7 bases aligning to TRBD1. J was trimmed by 4 bases and V by 0 bases; bases with no gene match: 4. This CDR3 is 14 amino acids long. CDR1 is SGHNT, CDR2 YYREEE, per germline (reference sequence). In nucleotides, the CDR3 is TGTGCCAGCAGCTTGGGGGGGACAGCGTACGAGCAGTACGTC. It encodes CASSLGGTAYEQYV.

This sequence joins TRBV7-2 and TRBJ1-6; the match to TRBD1 covers 11 bases. Germline-derived CDR1 and CDR2 are SGHTA and FQGNSA. CDR3 size: 17 residues. Trimming cost V 5 bases and J 4 bases; bases outside gene matches: 7. The DNA for the CDR3 is TGTGCCAGCAGCCTCGGACAGGGGGCTCAGTATAATTCACCCCTCCACTTT. It is translated as CASSLGQGAQYNSPLHF.

This clone was detected only once. The genes are TRBV11-3 and TRBJ2-5; TRBD2 matches at 11 bases. Germline lookup yields CDR1 SGHNT and CDR2 YENEEA. The CDR3 has 15 amino acids. Losses at the gene ends were 5 bases for V and 4 bases for J; bases not matched to a gene: 6. CDR3 nucleotide sequence: TGTGCCAGCAGCCGCCTAGCGGGGGGTCGAGAGACCCAGTACTTC. This codes for CASSRLAGGRETQYF. The full variable domain, rest sourced from reference TRBV11-3 and TRBJ2-5, is EAGVVQSPRYKIIEKKQPVAFWCNPISGHNTLYWYLQNLGQGPELLIRYENEEAVDDSQLPKDRFSAERLKGVDSTLKIQPAELGDSAVYLCASSRLAGGRETQYFGPGTRLLVL.

The V and J genes are TRBV27 and TRBJ1-6, with D perhaps matching TRBD1 (6 bases). Germline lookup yields CDR1 MNHEY and CDR2 SMNVEV (reference sequence). This CDR3 contains 16 residues. The V gene lost 5 bases and the J gene lost 10 bases, with 21 bases spanning the gap. In nucleotides, the CDR3 is TGTGCCAGCAGTCCAGGGGACGGCGTCTGGAAATCACCCCTCCACTTT. It yields the protein CASSPGDGVWKSPLHF.

This clone was picked up one time. V is TRBV19 and J is TRBJ2-5; 7 bases agree with TRBD1. Germline V gives CDR1 LNHDA, CDR2 SQIVND (reference sequence). CDR3 size: 14 residues. The V gene end was trimmed by 3 bases and the J gene end by 2 bases; junction bases not matched to a gene: 3. The CDR3 loop is CASSIPGQQETQYF. The DNA of the CDR3 is TGTGCCAGTAGTATTCCGGGACAGCAAGAGACCCAGTACTTC.

This clone came up once. J is TRBJ1-6 and V is TRBV5-4; the match to TRBD1 covers 7 bases. Per germline, CDR1 SGHNT and CDR2 YYREEE (reference sequence). V gave up 2 bases and J gave up 14 bases; unmatched junction bases: 10. The CDR3 contains 14 residues. DNA for the CDR3: TGTGCCAGCAGCTTCGACAGGGCCCATCGTTCCCTCCACTTT. Its translation is CASSFDRAHRSLHF.

The rearrangement uses TRBV11-2 and TRBJ1-1; D uncertain. The CDR3 has 14 amino acids. V was trimmed by 5 bases and J by 3 bases, leaving 13 bases between them. Germline V lookup: CDR1 SGHAT, CDR2 FQNNGV. The CDR3 reads CASSGDGKHTEAFF. The CDR3 coding sequence is TGTGCCAGCAGCGGAGACGGGAAACACACTGAAGCTTTCTTT. Full variable domain (rest looked up from reference TRBV11-2 and TRBJ1-1): EAGVAQSPRYKIIEKRQSVAFWCNPISGHATLYWYQQILGQGPKLLIQFQNNGVVDDSQLPKDRFSAERLKGVDSTLKIQPAKLEDSAVYLCASSGDGKHTEAFFGQGTRLTVV.